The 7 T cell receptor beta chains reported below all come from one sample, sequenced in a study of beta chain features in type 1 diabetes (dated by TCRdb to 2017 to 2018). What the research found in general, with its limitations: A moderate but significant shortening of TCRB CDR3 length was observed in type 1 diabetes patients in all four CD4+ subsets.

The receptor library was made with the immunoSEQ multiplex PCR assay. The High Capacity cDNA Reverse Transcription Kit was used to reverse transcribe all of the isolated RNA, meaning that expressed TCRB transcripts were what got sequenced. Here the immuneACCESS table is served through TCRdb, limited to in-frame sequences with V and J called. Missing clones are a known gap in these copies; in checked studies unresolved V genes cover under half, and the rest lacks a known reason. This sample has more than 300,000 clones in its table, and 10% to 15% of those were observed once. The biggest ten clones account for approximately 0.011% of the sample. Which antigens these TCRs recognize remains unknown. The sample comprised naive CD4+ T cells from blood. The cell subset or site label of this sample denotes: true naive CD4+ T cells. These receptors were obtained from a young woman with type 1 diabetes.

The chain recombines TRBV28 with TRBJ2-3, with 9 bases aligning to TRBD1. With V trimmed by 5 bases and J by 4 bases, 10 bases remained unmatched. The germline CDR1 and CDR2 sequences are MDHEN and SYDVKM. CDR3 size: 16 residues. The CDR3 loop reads CASSPGQGRPPDTQYF. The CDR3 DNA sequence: TGTGCCAGCAGTCCCGGACAGGGGCGGCCTCCAGATACGCAGTATTTT.

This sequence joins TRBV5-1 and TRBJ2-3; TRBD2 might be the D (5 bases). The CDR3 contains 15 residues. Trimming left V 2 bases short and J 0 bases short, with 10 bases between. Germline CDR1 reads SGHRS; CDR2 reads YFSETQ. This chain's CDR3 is CASSFGGLSTDTQYF. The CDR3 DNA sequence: TGCGCCAGCAGCTTCGGCGGGTTGAGCACAGATACGCAGTATTTT.

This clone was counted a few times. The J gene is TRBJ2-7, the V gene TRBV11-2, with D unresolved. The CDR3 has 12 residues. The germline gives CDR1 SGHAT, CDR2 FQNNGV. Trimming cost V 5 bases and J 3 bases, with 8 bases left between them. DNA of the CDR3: TGTGCCAGCAGCCAGGCTGGCTACGAGCAGTACTTC. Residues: CASSQAGYEQYF.

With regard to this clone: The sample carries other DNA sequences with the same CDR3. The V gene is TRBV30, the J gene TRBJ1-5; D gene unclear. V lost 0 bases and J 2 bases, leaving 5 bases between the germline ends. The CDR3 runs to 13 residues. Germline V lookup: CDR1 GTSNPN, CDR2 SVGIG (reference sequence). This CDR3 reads CAWSVRGNQPQHF. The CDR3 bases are TGTGCCTGGAGTGTACGGGGCAATCAGCCCCAGCATTTT.

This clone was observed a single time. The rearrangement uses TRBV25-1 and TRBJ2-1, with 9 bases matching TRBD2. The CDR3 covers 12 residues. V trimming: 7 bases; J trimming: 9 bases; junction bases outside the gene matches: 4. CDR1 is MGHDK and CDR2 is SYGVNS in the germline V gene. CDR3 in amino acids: CASTREGSEQFF. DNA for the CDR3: TGTGCCAGCACGCGGGAGGGCAGTGAGCAGTTCTTC.

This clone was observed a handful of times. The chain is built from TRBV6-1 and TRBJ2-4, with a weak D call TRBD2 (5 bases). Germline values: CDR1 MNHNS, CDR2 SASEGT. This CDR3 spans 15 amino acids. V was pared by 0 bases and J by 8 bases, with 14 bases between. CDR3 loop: CASSEAVSEVDIQYF. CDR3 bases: TGTGCCAGCAGTGAAGCCGTTAGCGAGGTGGACATTCAGTACTTC.

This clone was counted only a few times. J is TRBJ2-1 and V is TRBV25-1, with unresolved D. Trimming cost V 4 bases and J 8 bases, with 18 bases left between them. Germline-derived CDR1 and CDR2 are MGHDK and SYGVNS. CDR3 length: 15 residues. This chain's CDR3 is CASSAFGFRGDEQFF. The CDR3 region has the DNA TGTGCCAGCAGTGCGTTTGGCTTCAGAGGTGATGAGCAGTTCTTC.